The 20 T cell receptor beta chains listed next were all sequenced from one sample in a study of human T cells and chemical hapten exposure. Time point given: patch test 2, 6 weeks after DPC sensitization. Sample treatment: therapeutic diphenylcyclopropenone sensitization with weekly scalp DPC. TCRdb analysed the RACE reads with MiXCR anew, one entry per CDR3 protein. The sample has about 84,000 distinct CDR3 sequences; roughly a tenth are singletons. The specimen was whole blood, collected in connection with sensitization to the hapten diphenylcyclopropenone (DPC). The receptor set was obtained from a woman aged 25-40 years with alopecia areata. Some clones in this sample may be carry-over from other donors' samples.

This clonotype was detected many times. The V and J genes are TRBV7-3 and TRBJ2-7; TRBD2 matches 7 bases. Trimming took 2 bases from V and 2 from J; bases not matched to a gene: 6. Germline V gene lookup returns CDR1 SGHTA and CDR2 FQGTGA. The CDR3 consists of 15 residues. The CDR3 spells CASSLRSGGPYEQYF. The CDR3 nucleotides read TGTGCCAGCAGCTTACGGTCGGGGGGTCCCTACGAGCAGTACTTC.

This clonotype was recorded many times. The rearrangement joins TRBV11-2 to TRBJ2-1, with 8 bases identical to TRBD2. The CDR3 is made up of 15 amino acids. Germline lookup yields CDR1 SGHAT and CDR2 FQNNGV. V shed 4 bases, J shed 6 bases, and the junction held 8 bases outside the gene matches. CDR3 coding DNA: TGTGCCAGCAGCTCCCGGACTAGCTCTAGCAATGAGCAGTTCTTC. Translation: CASSSRTSSSNEQFF.

The chain combines TRBV5-1 with TRBJ1-2, with no clear D. CDR1 and CDR2 from the germline V gene are SGHRS and YFSETQ. Trimming left V 0 bases short and J 6 bases short, with 9 bases between. The CDR3 runs to 13 residues. CDR3 coding DNA: TGCGCCAGCAGCTTGGGACGGACCCATGGCTACACCTTC. This gives the protein CASSLGRTHGYTF.

This clonotype was picked up many times. The CDR3 DNA sequence: TGTGCCAGCAGCCGGAGGATCTTATTTGGGCCAGACAGCGTCCCAGCTTTCTTT. This codes for CASSRRILFGPDSVPAFF. The rearrangement uses TRBV6-2 or TRBV6-3 and TRBJ1-1; D might be TRBD1 (5 bases). V lost 6 bases, J lost 10 bases, and 33 bases lay in between. The CDR3 has 18 residues. Germline lookup yields CDR1 MNHEY and CDR2 SVGEGT.

V is TRBV7-2 and J is TRBJ1-5; possibly TRBD1 for D (5 bases). This CDR3 has 15 amino acids. Trimming cost V 1 base and J 6 bases, with 13 bases left between them. From germline, CDR1 is SGHTA and CDR2 FQGNSA. The CDR3 protein is CASSLDWGYGQPQHF. The DNA of the CDR3 is TGTGCCAGCAGCTTAGATTGGGGGTACGGTCAGCCCCAGCATTTT.

In this sample, this clonotype turned up many times. J is TRBJ2-7 and V is TRBV9; D gene uncertain. Germline V gene lookup returns CDR1 SGDLS and CDR2 YYNGEE. Trimming removed 4 bases from V and 6 bases from J, with 20 bases in between. The length of the CDR3 is 15 residues. The CDR3 DNA reads as TGTGCCAGCAGCCCTGGAGACGAGTCCCTATCCGAGCAGTACTTC. Its protein is CASSPGDESLSEQYF.

This clonotype came up many times. V is TRBV29-1 and J is TRBJ2-3; D gene uncertain. CDR1 is SQVTM, CDR2 ANQGSEA, per germline. This CDR3 is built from 13 residues. The V gene lost 4 bases and the J gene lost 2 bases, with 10 bases spanning the gap. CDR3 residues: CSVGADITDTQYF. The CDR3, as DNA: TGCAGCGTTGGGGCTGATATCACAGATACGCAGTATTTT.

This clonotype was found many times. The gene calls are TRBV6-2 or TRBV6-3 and TRBJ2-7; the match to TRBD2 covers 8 bases. With 6 bases clipped from V and 0 bases from J, the junction kept 4 bases outside the gene matches. The CDR3 is made up of 14 amino acids. Germline CDR1 and CDR2: MNHEY and SVGEGT. The CDR3 coding sequence is TGTGCCAGCAGACTAGCGGAGAGCTCCTACGAGCAGTACTTC. This translates into CASRLAESSYEQYF.

This clonotype was picked up a small number of times. The chain joins TRBV7-2 to TRBJ2-7, with unresolved D. V shed 8 bases and J shed 9 bases, with 20 bases lying between them. Germline CDR1 is SGHTA and CDR2 is FQGNSA. This CDR3 is 13 amino acids long. CDR3 bases: TGTGCCAGCTTGCCAACCGGATTAAGGGCGCAGTACTTC. Its protein is CASLPTGLRAQYF.

This clonotype was seen repeatedly, ten times or more. The chain combines TRBV12-3 or TRBV12-4 with TRBJ1-5; D is unresolved. V gave up 4 bases and J gave up 1 base, with 11 bases separating them. This CDR3 contains 15 residues. Written as DNA, the CDR3 is TGTGCCAGCAGTTCTAAGGGAAGGAGCAATCAGCCCCAGCATTTT. Its translation: CASSSKGRSNQPQHF.

The genes are TRBV28 and TRBJ2-7, with D uncertain. The CDR3 length is 14 residues. The V end lost 5 bases, the J end lost 1 base, and 12 bases lay between the germline ends. Germline V gene data show CDR1 as MDHEN and CDR2 as SYDVKM. CDR3 bases: TGTGCCAGCAGTCTGGGCCCCATATCCTACGAGCAGTACTTC. Translation: CASSLGPISYEQYF.

This clonotype was observed a few times. The gene calls are TRBV28 and TRBJ2-3, with TRBD2 identical over 8 bases. The ends lost 4 bases at V and 6 bases at J; junction bases unmatched: 9. From germline, CDR1 is MDHEN and CDR2 SYDVKM. CDR3 length: 15 residues. CDR3 in DNA: TGTGCCAGCAGTTACGGACAAGCGGGGGCTGATACGCAGTATTTT. Protein: CASSYGQAGADTQYF.

The V gene is TRBV18, the J gene TRBJ1-1; D possibly corresponds to TRBD1 (5 bases). V was shortened by 3 bases and J by 5 bases, with 10 bases between the two germline ends. In germline, CDR1 is KGHSH, CDR2 LQKENI. This CDR3 region has 13 residues. CDR3 in DNA: TGTGCCAGCTCACCTGAGCAGGGAACTGAAGCTTTCTTT. As protein: CASSPEQGTEAFF. Full variable domain (rest looked up from reference TRBV18 and TRBJ1-1): NAGVMQNPRHLVRRRGQEARLRCSPMKGHSHVYWYRQLPEEGLKFMVYLQKENIIDESGMPKERFSAEFPKEGPSILRIQQVVRGDSAAYFCASSPEQGTEAFFGQGTRLTVV.

This clonotype was counted at least ten times. The chain couples TRBV11-3 to TRBJ2-3; 11 bases match TRBD2. The CDR3 covers 18 residues. Trimming took 1 base from V and 1 from J; bases not matched to a gene: 7. Germline values: CDR1 SGHNT, CDR2 YENEEA. CDR3 sequence reads: CASSLGISGGAGTDTQYF. DNA for the CDR3: TGTGCCAGCAGCTTAGGAATTAGCGGGGGGGCCGGCACAGATACGCAGTATTTT.

This clonotype was picked up many times. The chain links TRBV28 to TRBJ2-7; 7 bases align to TRBD2. The CDR3 sequence is 14 residues long. Germline assignment: CDR1 MDHEN and CDR2 SYDVKM. J was trimmed by 5 bases and V by 7 bases; bases with no gene match: 11. The chain's CDR3 is CASIMSGTVNEQYF. CDR3 in DNA: TGTGCCAGCATTATGAGCGGGACCGTGAACGAGCAGTACTTC.

For this clonotype: This may come from a read error, since a much larger clone is one base off. V usage is TRBV3-1 and J usage is TRBJ2-7; a weak D match, TRBD1 (6 bases). Germline V gives CDR1 LGHDT, CDR2 YNNKEL (reference sequence). CDR3 length: 15 amino acids. CDR3 amino acids: CASSQKGHGSYDQYF. The CDR3 nucleotides read TGTGCCAGCAGCCAAAAGGGACACGGGTCCTACGACCAGTACTTC.

This clonotype was counted many times. This chain uses TRBV29-1 with TRBJ1-2; tentatively, D is TRBD1 (6 bases). The ends were cut back, 5 bases at V and 3 bases at J, with 13 bases in the middle. The CDR3 contains 13 residues. The germline V gene encodes CDR1 SQVTM and CDR2 ANQGSEA. The CDR3 protein is CSVSRDIDYGYTF. The CDR3 bases are TGCAGCGTTTCCCGGGACATTGACTATGGCTACACCTTC.

This clonotype was detected only once. The rearrangement joins TRBV7-2 to TRBJ2-1; D ambiguous. Deletions cut 5 bases from V and 7 bases from J, with 9 bases between. The CDR3 loop spans 12 amino acids. Looked up from germline, CDR1 is SGHTA and CDR2 is FQGNSA. Written as DNA, the CDR3 is TGTGCCAGCAGCCCTGGGCATAATGAGCAGTTCTTC. It is translated as CASSPGHNEQFF.

This clonotype was observed many times. The J gene is TRBJ1-2, the V gene TRBV10-3; D unclear. The CDR3 sequence is 13 residues long. V was cut by 6 bases and J by 6 bases, with 14 bases left in between. Germline lookup yields CDR1 ENHRY and CDR2 SYGVKD. CDR3 DNA: TGTGCCATCAGCCAACAAGGGCTCGATGGCTACACCTTC. It is translated as CAISQQGLDGYTF.

This clonotype was detected only a few times. The J gene is TRBJ2-7, the V gene TRBV20-1; 15 bases map to TRBD2. Trimming cost V 6 bases and J 0 bases; bases outside gene matches: 15. This CDR3 comprises 19 residues. Germline CDR1 reads DFQATT; CDR2 reads SNEGSKA (reference sequence). The CDR3 nucleotides read TGCAGTGCCCCCTATTGGGGACTAGCGGGAGGCGTCCTCTCCTACGAGCAGTACTTC. It is translated as CSAPYWGLAGGVLSYEQYF.